This TCR beta chain was identified during a study of T cell responses to AZD1222 COVID-19 vaccine. General study results and limits: The number of AZD1222 recipients seropositive at baseline was only five or six. Sampling that yielded the repertoires occurred only after the peak T cell response.

Regarding this clone: Its cognate antigen is unknown.

This CDR3 is 13 amino acids long. The V end lost 4 bases, the J end lost 7 bases, and 14 bases lay between the germline ends. TCRdb's table, derived via immunoSEQ multiplex PCR, lists solely in-frame clones and lacks some. The data contain 93,000 or so clones, 90% of them singletons. This clonotype originated in an adult in good health. The chain recombines TRBV5-3 with TRBJ1-2; D is possibly TRBD1 (5 bases). TRBV5-3 is marked as an open reading frame, function uncertain. The sequences come from peripheral blood, collected on day 0 of AZD1222 vaccination. This chain's CDR3 is CARSRRSRGGYTF. The CDR3 nucleotides read TGTGCCAGAAGCCGACGGTCTAGGGGTGGCTACACCTTC.